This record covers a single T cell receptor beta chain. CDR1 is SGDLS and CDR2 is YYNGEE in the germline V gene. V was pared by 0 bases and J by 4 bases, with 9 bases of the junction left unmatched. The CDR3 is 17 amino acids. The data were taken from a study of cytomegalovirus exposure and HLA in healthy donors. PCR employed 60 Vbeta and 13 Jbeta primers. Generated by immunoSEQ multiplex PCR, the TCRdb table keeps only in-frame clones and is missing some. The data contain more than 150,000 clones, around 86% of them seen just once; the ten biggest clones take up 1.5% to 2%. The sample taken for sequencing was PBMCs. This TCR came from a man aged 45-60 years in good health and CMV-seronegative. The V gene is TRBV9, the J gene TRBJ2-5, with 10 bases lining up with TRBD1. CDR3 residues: CASSVATGQGPSETQYF. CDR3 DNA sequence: TGTGCCAGCAGCGTAGCTACGGGACAGGGGCCGTCAGAGACCCAGTACTTC.